The 22 T cell receptor beta chains in this list originate from one sample, sequenced in a study of T cell changes during pregnancy in multiple sclerosis (dated by TCRdb to about 2019). Receptors were amplified or captured by the immunoSEQ multiplex PCR assay. This is the immuneACCESS table as TCRdb keeps it, with only in-frame sequences that have V and J called. A part of the clones is gone; compared with another copy, unresolved V genes explain less than half, and the rest is unexplained. The sample table holds tens of thousands of clones, of which approximately 92% were seen once. The ten most abundant clones make up less than 0.85% of the sample. The input for sequencing was CD4+ T cells from peripheral blood mononuclear cells, taken in the third trimester of pregnancy. The receptors shown here come from a female donor with multiple sclerosis, enrolled in a pregnancy study.

The V gene is TRBV7-2, the J gene TRBJ2-5; D is possibly TRBD1 (6 bases). This CDR3 region has 13 residues. Deletions cut 5 bases from V and 2 bases from J, with 9 bases between. In germline, CDR1 is SGHTA, CDR2 FQGNSA. The CDR3 DNA is TGTGCCAGCAGCAACAGGGTACAAGAGACCCAGTACTTC. Translation gives CASSNRVQETQYF.

This chain joins TRBV7-2 and TRBJ1-2, with D uncertain. V gave up 5 bases and J gave up 0 bases, with 10 bases separating them. The CDR3 spans 14 residues. CDR1 is SGHTA and CDR2 is FQGNSA in the germline V gene. CDR3 in amino acids: CASSPSLSNYGYTF. Here the CDR3 DNA reads TGTGCCAGCAGCCCATCGCTATCTAACTATGGCTACACCTTC.

The chain carries TRBV28 and TRBJ2-4, with D possibly matching TRBD1 (7 bases). The CDR3 runs to 15 residues. V gave up 6 bases and J gave up 3 bases, with 15 bases separating them. CDR1 and CDR2 from the germline V gene are MDHEN and SYDVKM. CDR3 DNA: TGTGCCAGCAGGCAACACCAGGGGGGCAAAAACATTCAGTACTTC. This translates into CASRQHQGGKNIQYF.

The chain recombines TRBV5-5 with TRBJ2-1, with 14 bases fitting TRBD2. Germline CDR1 is SGHKS and CDR2 is YYEKEE (reference sequence). Germline trimming cut 3 bases from V and 4 bases from J; bases unmatched to any gene: 6. CDR3 size: 17 residues. The CDR3 loop reads CASSWGLAGVGYNEQFF. The CDR3 coding sequence is TGTGCCAGCAGCTGGGGACTAGCGGGGGTGGGGTACAATGAGCAGTTCTTC.

V gene TRBV28 combines with J gene TRBJ2-3; D is uncertain. Germline values: CDR1 MDHEN, CDR2 SYDVKM. The CDR3 runs 12 residues. V was shortened by 3 bases and J by 7 bases, with 8 bases between the two germline ends. The CDR3 sequence: CASSLAPHTQYF. As DNA, the CDR3 is TGTGCCAGCAGTTTGGCCCCACATACGCAGTATTTT.

This chain joins TRBV5-1 and TRBJ2-2; D perhaps matches TRBD2 (6 bases). Germline assignment: CDR1 SGHRS and CDR2 YFSETQ. Trimming took 4 bases from V and 7 from J, leaving 23 bases between them. The CDR3 runs 17 residues. The CDR3 loop reads CASSRDSPWVGSGELFF. The CDR3 coding sequence is TGCGCCAGCAGCCGGGACTCCCCCTGGGTCGGTAGCGGGGAGCTGTTTTTT.

This sequence joins TRBV6-1 and TRBJ1-1; TRBD1 aligns across 7 bases. CDR3 length: 15 amino acids. The V and J ends lost 5 bases and 2 bases, in that order; junction bases with no gene match: 8. CDR1 is MNHNS and CDR2 is SASEGT in the germline V gene. The chain's CDR3 is CASSLSRDSNTEAFF. The CDR3 bases are TGTGCCAGCAGTTTAAGCCGGGACAGTAACACTGAAGCTTTCTTT.

The chain uses TRBV4-1 and TRBJ2-1; 9 bases map to TRBD2. Per germline, CDR1 MGHRA and CDR2 YSYEKL. The CDR3 spans 16 residues. With V trimmed by 5 bases and J by 6 bases, 11 bases remained unmatched. The CDR3 here is CASSNRGRAKGNEQFF. CDR3 DNA sequence: TGCGCCAGCAGCAACCGCGGGAGGGCCAAGGGCAATGAGCAGTTCTTC.

This chain uses TRBV5-6 with TRBJ2-3; D ambiguous. Germline values: CDR1 SGHDT, CDR2 YYEEEE. Trimming took off 0 bases at V and 2 bases at J, with 10 bases between the two ends. The CDR3 runs to 15 residues. In nucleotides, the CDR3 is TGTGCCAGCAGCTTGGATGCGGAATTCACAGATACGCAGTATTTT. It codes for CASSLDAEFTDTQYF. The variable domain in full, with the rest retrieved from reference TRBV5-6 and TRBJ2-3, is DAGVTQSPTHLIKTRGQQVTLRCSPKSGHDTVSWYQQALGQGPQFIFQYYEEEERQRGNFPDRFSGHQFPNYSSELNVNALLLGDSALYLCASSLDAEFTDTQYFGPGTRLTVL.

The chain is built from TRBV28 and TRBJ2-1; TRBD1 might be the D (6 bases). V lost 10 bases and J lost 4, with 20 bases in between. Germline CDR1 is MDHEN and CDR2 is SYDVKM. The CDR3 runs 15 residues. The CDR3 sequence is CATLLSGAGYNEQFF. In DNA form, the CDR3 reads TGTGCCACCCTACTCTCAGGGGCTGGGTACAATGAGCAGTTCTTC. The full variable domain, in which reference TRBV28 and TRBJ2-1 provide the parts outside the CDR3, is DVKVTQSSRYLVKRTGEKVFLECVQDMDHENMFWYRQDPGLGLRLIYFSYDVKMKEKGDIPEGYSVSREKKERFSLILESASTNQTSMYLCATLLSGAGYNEQFFGPGTRLTVL.

The gene calls are TRBV11-3 and TRBJ2-7; D ambiguous. In germline, CDR1 is SGHNT, CDR2 YENEEA. The CDR3 runs to 13 residues. V was clipped by 0 bases and J by 6 bases, with 9 bases between them. The CDR3 DNA is TGTGCCAGCAGCTTAGATCCTAGTACCGAGCAGTACTTC. Translated: CASSLDPSTEQYF.

The genes are TRBV6-1 and TRBJ1-5, with D tentatively TRBD1 (6 bases). This CDR3 has 14 residues. Germline V gene lookup returns CDR1 MNHNS and CDR2 SASEGT. Deletions cut 6 bases from V and 2 bases from J, with 11 bases between. The CDR3 DNA is TGTGCCAGCAGGGGCCCAGGGGGCAATCAGCCCCAGCATTTT. This gives the protein CASRGPGGNQPQHF.

The chain uses TRBV28 and TRBJ1-5; D ambiguous. The length of the CDR3 is 12 residues. V was cut by 5 bases and J by 5 bases, with 7 bases left in between. Germline V gives CDR1 MDHEN, CDR2 SYDVKM. The CDR3 loop is CASSVSDQPQHF. The CDR3 region has the DNA TGTGCCAGCAGTGTTTCGGATCAGCCCCAGCATTTT.

The J gene is TRBJ2-7, the V gene TRBV5-4, with TRBD2 matching 14 bases. CDR1 SGHNT and CDR2 YYREEE come from the germline V gene (reference sequence). After removal of 5 bases from V and 7 bases from J, the junction contained 8 bases not matched to a gene. The CDR3 spans 15 residues. The DNA of the CDR3 is TGTGCCAGCAGTATGGGACTAGCGGGAGCGAAAGAGCAGTACTTC. It yields the protein CASSMGLAGAKEQYF.

This clone turned up a few times. This sequence joins TRBV19 and TRBJ1-5; no clear D. CDR1 and CDR2 (germline): LNHDA, SQIVND (reference sequence). With 4 bases removed from V and 2 bases from J, the gap between germline ends came to 15 bases. The CDR3 runs to 16 residues. CDR3 sequence: CASSSQAQSGNQPQHF. For the CDR3, the DNA is TGTGCCAGTAGTAGTCAGGCTCAATCCGGCAATCAGCCCCAGCATTTT. Based on the CDR3 plus reference TRBV19 and TRBJ1-5, the full variable domain is DGGITQSPKYLFRKEGQNVTLSCEQNLNHDAMYWYRQDPGQGLRLIYYSQIVNDFQKGDIAEGYSVSREKKESFPLTVTSAQKNPTAFYLCASSSQAQSGNQPQHFGDGTRLSIL.

The chain has TRBV11-2 and TRBJ2-1; 10 bases fit TRBD2. V was pared by 2 bases and J by 2 bases, with 3 bases of the junction left unmatched. Germline V gene data show CDR1 as SGHAT and CDR2 as FQNNGV. This CDR3 contains 16 residues. The CDR3 is CASSLFSGRTYNEQFF. In DNA, the CDR3 is TGTGCCAGCAGCTTATTTAGCGGGAGGACCTACAATGAGCAGTTCTTC.

The J gene is TRBJ2-7, the V gene TRBV6-5; TRBD1 matches 8 bases. The CDR3 is made up of 14 amino acids. The J segment lost 3 bases and the V segment lost 7 bases, leaving 8 bases of the junction unmatched. Germline CDR1 and CDR2: MNHEY and SVGAGI. CDR3 sequence (DNA): TGTGCCAGCAATAAACAGGGGGTGAACTACGAGCAGTACTTC. Translation gives CASNKQGVNYEQYF.

J is TRBJ2-7 and V is TRBV11-2; a weak D match, TRBD2 (6 bases). Trimming shortened V by 4 bases and J by 0 bases, and 13 bases separated the two germline ends. CDR3 length: 15 residues. Per the germline V gene, CDR1 is SGHAT and CDR2 is FQNNGV. Here the CDR3 reads CASSSLRGSSYEQYF. The CDR3 region has the DNA TGTGCCAGCAGCTCGTTACGGGGGAGCTCCTACGAGCAGTACTTC.

The V gene is TRBV5-5, the J gene TRBJ2-3; the match to TRBD2 covers 7 bases. V trimming: 4 bases; J trimming: 0 bases; junction bases outside the gene matches: 11. The V gene's germline CDR1 is SGHKS and CDR2 YYEKEE (reference sequence). The CDR3 covers 17 residues. The CDR3 region has the DNA TGTGCCAGCAGCCAGGGAGGTGGGAGGGGTAGCACAGATACGCAGTATTTT. Its translation is CASSQGGGRGSTDTQYF.

The chain recombines TRBV18 with TRBJ2-7; 11 bases fit TRBD2. CDR1 is KGHSH and CDR2 is LQKENI in the germline V gene. The ends lost 3 bases at V and 1 base at J; junction bases unmatched: 5. The CDR3 is 16 residues long. CDR3 amino acids: CASSPGTSGISYEQYF. The CDR3 DNA is TGTGCCAGCTCACCCGGGACTAGCGGCATATCCTACGAGCAGTACTTC.

This clone was counted a single time. The chain couples TRBV27 to TRBJ2-6; D is perhaps TRBD2 (6 bases). This CDR3 has 16 residues. V was cut by 8 bases and J by 1 base, with 15 bases left in between. Germline V gene lookup returns CDR1 MNHEY and CDR2 SMNVEV (reference sequence). CDR3 loop: CASGAGLKSGANVLTF. In nucleotides, the CDR3 is TGTGCCAGCGGAGCCGGACTAAAATCTGGGGCCAACGTCCTGACTTTC.

CDR3 sequence reads: CASSSPVGLREFF. The CDR3 coding sequence is TGTGCCAGCAGTTCCCCGGTCGGGTTACGGGAGTTCTTC. The genes are TRBV5-5 and TRBJ2-1; D gene ambiguous. The CDR3 runs 13 residues. CDR1 and CDR2 from the germline V gene are SGHKS and YYEKEE (reference sequence). V was clipped by 5 bases and J by 14 bases, with 20 bases between them.